This TCR beta chain originates from a study of blood T cell repertoires in COVID-19. Study-wide background: The study drew acute and convalescent COVID-19 samples from the United States, Italy and Spain. T cells, B-cell-depleted T cells, or PBMCs supplied cDNA or gDNA.

Losses at the gene ends were 10 bases for V and 4 bases for J; bases not matched to a gene: 12. Per the germline V gene, CDR1 is MRHNA and CDR2 is SNTAGT. The CDR3 loop spans 15 amino acids. In the original processing: Estimation of nucleated cell counts was performed using reference gene primer amplification. Here immunoSEQ multiplex PCR was the method, and the copy in TCRdb shows in-frame clones only, minus some. The V and J calls and clone size come from that table; D and trimming were worked out from the DNA. This table has about 670,000 clones, approximately 90% appearing once. This clone was seen a single time.

The sequence was collected from a woman aged 18-29 years with acute or convalescent COVID-19. The rearrangement uses TRBV6-4 and TRBJ2-1; TRBD2 aligns across 8 bases. Specimen: peripheral blood. CDR3 nucleotide sequence: TGTGCCACCTCGGAGGGCGGCGGGGGGTACAATGAGCAGTTCTTC. As protein: CATSEGGGGYNEQFF.